This T cell receptor (beta chain) is drawn from a study of blood T cell repertoires in COVID-19 (dated by TCRdb to 2019 to 2021). Notes on the research overall: The collaborator samples originated in the United States, Italy and Spain and spanned the acute and convalescent phases of COVID-19. The prospective study material was composed of cDNA or gDNA derived from T cells, B-cell-depleted T cells, or PBMCs. Subjects who had been exposed to COVID-19, were actively infected with it, or had recovered from it provided the deeply sampled blood TCRbeta repertoires that made up the dataset. The repertoires were made available in a free public database intended to serve as a resource for research on the immune response to SARS-CoV-2. The samples were drawn from the first 160 participants of the ongoing ImmuneRACE study and from under 1,500 subjects provided by 6 global collaborators. Nearly every sample came with metadata listing a de-identified subject ID, COVID-19 status, age in years and sex. HLA class I and class II types, where available, came from metadata supplied by the sample provider rather than from assay-based typing. Results and caveats for the whole study, not just this receptor: The quantity of clinical and demographic metadata differed by source and by participant and was supplied without curation.

Taken from the germline V gene, the CDR1 and CDR2 loops are SGHRS and YFSETQ. Its CDR3 holds 14 amino acids, cysteine through phenylalanine. Only CDR3 DNA remains: 42 bases, in frame from the first base. The V and J ends are trimmed by 0 bases and 0 bases, leaving 7 bases between them. The collaborating institutions used their own protocols to collect whole blood in K2EDTA tubes. For TCRbeta analysis, collaborators shipped samples as frozen whole blood, isolated PBMCs, or DNA extracted from either of those sample types. The immunoSEQ Assay, a bias-controlled multiplex PCR, was used to amplify TCRbeta CDR3 regions from genomic DNA. The authors' pipeline ran thus. The number of nucleated cells in each sample was estimated by amplification of reference gene primers within the assay. Sequence reads were collapsed and filtered to measure the absolute abundance of every unique TCRbeta CDR3 rearrangement. For each sample, productive Simpson clonality was calculated as the square root of Simpson's diversity index across productive rearrangements. TCRdb obtained this table from immuneACCESS and retained in-frame rearrangements with V and J assigned. These tables miss some clones; where compared with another copy, unresolved V genes account for less than half of the shortfall, and the remainder is unexplained. V and J calls and clone size are as listed in that table; D and trimming were resolved from the DNA. Present in this sample are some 76,000 clones, 80% to 90% of which were seen just once. 18% of the sample belongs to the ten largest clones.

As to this clone: This clone's antigen is unknown. Per-base quality was not reported, and no clone a single base away is much larger than it.

The clonotype was recovered from a woman aged 60-75 years with acute or convalescent COVID-19. The chain links TRBV5-1 with TRBJ2-7; the D gene lacks a confident call. Sequencing input: peripheral blood. The nucleotides read TGCGCCAGCAGCTTGGGAGATAGCTCCTACGAGCAGTACTTC. Its protein reads: CASSLGDSSYEQYF.